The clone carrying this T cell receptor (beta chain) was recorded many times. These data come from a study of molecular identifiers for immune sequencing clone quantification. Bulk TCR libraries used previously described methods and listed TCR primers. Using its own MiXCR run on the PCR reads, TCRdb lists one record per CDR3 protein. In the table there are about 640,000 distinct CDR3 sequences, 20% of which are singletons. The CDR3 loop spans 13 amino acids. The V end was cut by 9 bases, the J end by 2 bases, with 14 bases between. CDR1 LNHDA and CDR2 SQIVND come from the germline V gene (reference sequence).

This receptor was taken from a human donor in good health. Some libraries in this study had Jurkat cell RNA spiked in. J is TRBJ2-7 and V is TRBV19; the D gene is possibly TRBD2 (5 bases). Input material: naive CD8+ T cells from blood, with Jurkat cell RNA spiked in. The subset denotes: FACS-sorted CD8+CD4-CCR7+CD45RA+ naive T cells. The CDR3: CASSSGIAYEQYF. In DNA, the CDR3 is TGTGCCAGCAGTTCCGGGATAGCCTACGAGCAGTACTTC.